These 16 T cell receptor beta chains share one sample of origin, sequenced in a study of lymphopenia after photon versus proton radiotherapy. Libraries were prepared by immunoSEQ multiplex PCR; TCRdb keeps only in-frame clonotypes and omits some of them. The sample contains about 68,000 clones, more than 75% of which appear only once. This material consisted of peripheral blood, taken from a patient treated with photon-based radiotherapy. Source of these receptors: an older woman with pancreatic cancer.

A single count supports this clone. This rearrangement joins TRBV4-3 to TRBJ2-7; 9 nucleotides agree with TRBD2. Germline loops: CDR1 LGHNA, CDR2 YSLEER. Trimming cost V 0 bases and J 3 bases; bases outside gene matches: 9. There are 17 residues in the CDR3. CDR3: CASSQDPLTSGIYEQYF. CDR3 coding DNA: TGCGCCAGCAGCCAAGATCCGTTGACTAGCGGCATCTACGAGCAGTACTTC.

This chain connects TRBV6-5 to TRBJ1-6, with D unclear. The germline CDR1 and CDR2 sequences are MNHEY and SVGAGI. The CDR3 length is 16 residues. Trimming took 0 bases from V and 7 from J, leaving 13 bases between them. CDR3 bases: TGTGCCAGCAGTTACTCGATTGGTACAAACAATTCACCCCTCCACTTT. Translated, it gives CASSYSIGTNNSPLHF.

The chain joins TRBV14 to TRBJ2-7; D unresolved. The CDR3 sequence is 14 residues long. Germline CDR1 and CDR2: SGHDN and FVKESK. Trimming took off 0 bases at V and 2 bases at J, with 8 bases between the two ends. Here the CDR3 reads CASSQDWAAYEQYF. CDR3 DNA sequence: TGTGCCAGCAGCCAAGATTGGGCAGCCTACGAGCAGTACTTC.

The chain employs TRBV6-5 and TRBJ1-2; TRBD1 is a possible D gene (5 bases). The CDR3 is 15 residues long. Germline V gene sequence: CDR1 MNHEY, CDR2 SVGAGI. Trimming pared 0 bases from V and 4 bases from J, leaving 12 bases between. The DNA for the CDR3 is TGTGCCAGCAGTTACTCGTACAGGACGCTCTATGGCTACACCTTC. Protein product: CASSYSYRTLYGYTF.

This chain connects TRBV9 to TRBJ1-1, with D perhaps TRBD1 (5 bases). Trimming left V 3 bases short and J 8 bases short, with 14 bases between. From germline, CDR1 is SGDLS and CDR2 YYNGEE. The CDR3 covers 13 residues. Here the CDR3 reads CASSAERGSEAFF. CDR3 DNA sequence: TGTGCCAGCAGCGCAGAAAGGGGATCCGAAGCTTTCTTT.

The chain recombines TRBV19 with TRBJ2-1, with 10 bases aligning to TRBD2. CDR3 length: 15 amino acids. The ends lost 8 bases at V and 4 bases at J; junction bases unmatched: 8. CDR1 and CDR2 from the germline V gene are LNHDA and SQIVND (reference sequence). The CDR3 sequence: CASQSLAGVYNEQFF. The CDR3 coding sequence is TGTGCCAGTCAAAGCCTAGCGGGAGTTTACAATGAGCAGTTCTTC.

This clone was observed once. The CDR3 DNA reads TGTGCCAGCACCAACCCAGCAAGGGGTGTGGACGAGCAGTACTTC. It codes for CASTNPARGVDEQYF. V usage is TRBV28 and J usage is TRBJ2-7; weak D call: TRBD1 (5 bases). This CDR3 contains 15 residues. The germline V gene has CDR1 MDHEN and CDR2 SYDVKM. V was clipped by 7 bases and J by 5 bases, with 21 bases between them.

The CDR3 region has the DNA TGCGCCAGCAGCTTGGAAAAACAGGGCTCGGGTGGCTACACCTTC. It specifies CASSLEKQGSGGYTF. The chain has TRBV5-1 and TRBJ1-2; the D gene is possibly TRBD1 (6 bases). CDR3 length: 15 residues. Trimming shortened V by 0 bases and J by 7 bases, and 16 bases separated the two germline ends. CDR1 is SGHRS and CDR2 is YFSETQ in the germline V gene.

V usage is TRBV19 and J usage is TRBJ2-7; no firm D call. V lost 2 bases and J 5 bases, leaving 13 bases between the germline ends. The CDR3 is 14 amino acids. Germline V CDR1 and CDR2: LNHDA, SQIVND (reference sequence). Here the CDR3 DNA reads TGTGCCAGTAGTATATCTGCCATCGGAAACGAGCAGTACTTC. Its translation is CASSISAIGNEQYF.

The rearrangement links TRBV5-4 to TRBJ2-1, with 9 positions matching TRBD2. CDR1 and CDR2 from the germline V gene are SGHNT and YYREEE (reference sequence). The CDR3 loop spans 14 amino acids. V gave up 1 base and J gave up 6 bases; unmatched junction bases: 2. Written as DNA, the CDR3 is TGTGCCAGCAGCTTGTTTAGCGGGAGCAATGAGCAGTTCTTC. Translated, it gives CASSLFSGSNEQFF.

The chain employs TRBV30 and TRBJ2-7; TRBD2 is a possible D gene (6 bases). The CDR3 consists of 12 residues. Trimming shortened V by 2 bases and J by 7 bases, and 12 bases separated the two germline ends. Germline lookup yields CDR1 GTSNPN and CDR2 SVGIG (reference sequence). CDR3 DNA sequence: TGTGCCTGGAGTCCTGGAGGGCCAGAGCAGTACTTC. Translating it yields CAWSPGGPEQYF.

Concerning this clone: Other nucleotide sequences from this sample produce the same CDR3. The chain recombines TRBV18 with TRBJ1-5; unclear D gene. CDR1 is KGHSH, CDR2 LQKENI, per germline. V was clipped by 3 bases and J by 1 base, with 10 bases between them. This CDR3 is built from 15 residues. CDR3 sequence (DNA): TGTGCCAGCTCACCCAACGAAGGAAGCAATCAGCCCCAGCATTTT. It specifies CASSPNEGSNQPQHF.

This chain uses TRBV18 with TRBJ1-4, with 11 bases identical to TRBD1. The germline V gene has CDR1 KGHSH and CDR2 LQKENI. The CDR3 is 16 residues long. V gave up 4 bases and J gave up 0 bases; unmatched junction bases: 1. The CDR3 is CASSRGQGATNEKLFF. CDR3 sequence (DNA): TGTGCCAGCTCACGGGGACAGGGGGCAACTAATGAAAAACTGTTTTTT.

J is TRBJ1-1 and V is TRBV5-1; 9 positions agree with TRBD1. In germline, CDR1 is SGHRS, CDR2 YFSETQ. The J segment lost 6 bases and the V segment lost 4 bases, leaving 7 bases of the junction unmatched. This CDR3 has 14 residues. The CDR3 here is CASSGGQGRAEAFF. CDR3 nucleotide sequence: TGCGCCAGCAGCGGGGGACAGGGCCGCGCTGAAGCTTTCTTT.

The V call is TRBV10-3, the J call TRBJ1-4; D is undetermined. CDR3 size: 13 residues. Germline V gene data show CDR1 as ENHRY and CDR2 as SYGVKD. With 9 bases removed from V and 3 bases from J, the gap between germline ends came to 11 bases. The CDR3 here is CAIRDVANEKLFF. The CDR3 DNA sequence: TGTGCCATTAGGGATGTAGCTAATGAAAAACTGTTTTTT.

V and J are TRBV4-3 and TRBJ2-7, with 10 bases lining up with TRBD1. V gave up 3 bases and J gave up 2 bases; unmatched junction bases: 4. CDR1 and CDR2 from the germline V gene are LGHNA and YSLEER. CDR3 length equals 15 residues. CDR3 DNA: TGCGCCAGCAGCCAGGGACAGGGGAGAACCTACGAGCAGTACTTC. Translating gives CASSQGQGRTYEQYF.